This TCR beta chain derives from a study of T cell responses to AZD1222 COVID-19 vaccine. Whole-study results and caveats: Donors were mostly white British, more females; clonal diversity possibly underestimated.

Of note for this clone: Its antigen is unknown.

TCRdb's copy holds only in-frame clones and misses some; the assay was immunoSEQ multiplex PCR. This sample has tens of thousands of clones; 84% occur once, and the top ten carry over 8%. The CDR3 runs to 19 residues. Germline CDR1 reads SGHDN; CDR2 reads FVKESK. V gave up 0 bases and J gave up 6 bases, with 24 bases separating them. Material: peripheral blood, obtained on day 0 of AZD1222 vaccination. The TCR comes from an adult in good health. The V and J genes are TRBV14 and TRBJ2-1; a possible D gene is TRBD1 (5 bases). The CDR3 loop reads CASSQDLVPVWGRRNEQFF. The CDR3 nucleotides are TGTGCCAGCAGCCAAGATCTAGTCCCAGTATGGGGCCGACGCAATGAGCAGTTCTTC.